This entry describes one TCR beta chain. No cell sorting was done before RNA was extracted from the tissue. The record originates from a study of tumor and adjacent non-tumor tissue in lung cancer. A modified ARM-PCR protocol with three rounds of nested PCR amplified TCRbeta. Via MiXCR, TCRdb re-called the multiplex PCR reads, giving one row per CDR3 protein. The top ten clones hold roughly 15% of a sample with under 100,000 distinct CDR3 sequences, around two thirds of them seen once. The source of this sequence is a man between 65 and 85 years old with non-small cell lung cancer. The sequencing input was lung tumor tissue.

The CDR3 loop is CSARVGQCYQEQYF. In nucleotides, the CDR3 is TGCAGCGCAAGGGTAGGACAGTGCTACCAGGAGCAGTACTTC. J is TRBJ2-7 and V is TRBV29-1, with TRBD1 as a possible D gene (6 bases). Germline CDR1 reads SQVTM; CDR2 reads ANQGSEA. This CDR3 region has 14 residues. V was pared by 7 bases and J by 7 bases, with 23 bases between.